Given below is one T cell receptor beta chain in context. This clonotype has only a few counts. This receptor's antigen is unknown. Base qualities are not recorded, but no much larger clone differs from it by a single base. The record originates from a study of response to subunit inactivated influenza vaccine (dated by TCRdb to between 2017 and 2018). For context, the study as a whole: To follow how T cells responded to a trivalent subunit inactivated influenza vaccine, the researchers relied on deep quantitative profiling of the T cell receptor repertoire.

The library was made by RT-PCR. Sequencing used an Illumina HiSeq 2500. Through fastp at Q25 and MiXCR, TCRdb rebuilt clones from the public reads, retaining in-frame beta chains. For every CDR3 protein sequence, its rows merge into one entry that carries the most common genes and DNA. The sample data list 300,000 to 350,000 distinct CDR3 sequences, and roughly 20% of these were observed just once. Together, the top ten hold over 9% of the sample. Summary of the overall study and its limitations: The authors proposed that each seasonal influenza vaccination may bring in only a limited number of new T cells.

The sequence came from a man aged 50 to 69 who received an inactivated influenza vaccine. Donor details come from another sample of the same person, matched by shared clones. Source: PBMCs from blood, taken 21 months after vaccination.

The encoded CDR3 is CASSEALGKTVDGYTF. The DNA sequence follows: TGTGCCAGCAGTGAAGCGCTTGGAAAGACCGTGGATGGCTACACCTTC. The rearranged segments are TRBV2 and TRBJ1-2; there is no confident call for the D gene. Relative to germline, V is 0 bases shorter and J is 6 bases shorter, with 17 bases between their ends. Measured from the cysteine to the phenylalanine, the CDR3 is 16 residues long. Just the 48-base CDR3 DNA is kept, in frame starting at base 1. The germline V gene provides CDR1 SNHLY and CDR2 FYNNEI.